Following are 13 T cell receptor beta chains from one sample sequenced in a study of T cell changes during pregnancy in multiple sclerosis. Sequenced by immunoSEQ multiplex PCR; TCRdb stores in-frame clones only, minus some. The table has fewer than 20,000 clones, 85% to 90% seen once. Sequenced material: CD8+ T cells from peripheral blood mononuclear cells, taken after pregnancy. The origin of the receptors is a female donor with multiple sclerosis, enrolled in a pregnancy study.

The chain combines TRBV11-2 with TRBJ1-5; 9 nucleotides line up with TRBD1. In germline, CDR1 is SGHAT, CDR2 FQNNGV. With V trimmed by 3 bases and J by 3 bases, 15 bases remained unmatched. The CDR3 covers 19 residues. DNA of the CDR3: TGTGCCAGCAGCTTTGGCCCTGGCGGGACAGGGCCATTCAATCAGCCCCAGCATTTT. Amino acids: CASSFGPGGTGPFNQPQHF.

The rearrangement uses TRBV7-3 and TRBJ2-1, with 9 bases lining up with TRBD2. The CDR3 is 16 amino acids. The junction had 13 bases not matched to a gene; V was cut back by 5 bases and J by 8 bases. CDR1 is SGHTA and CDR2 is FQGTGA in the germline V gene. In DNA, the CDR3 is TGTGCCAGCAGCCTAAACCCCGGGACTAGCATCGATGAGCAGTTCTTC. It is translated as CASSLNPGTSIDEQFF.

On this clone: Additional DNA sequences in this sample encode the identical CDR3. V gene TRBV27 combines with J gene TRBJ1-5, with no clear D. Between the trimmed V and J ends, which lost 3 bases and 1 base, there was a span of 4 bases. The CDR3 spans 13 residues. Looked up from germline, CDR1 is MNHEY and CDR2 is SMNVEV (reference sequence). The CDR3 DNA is TGTGCCAGCAGTTTGGGCAGCAATCAGCCCCAGCATTTT. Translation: CASSLGSNQPQHF.

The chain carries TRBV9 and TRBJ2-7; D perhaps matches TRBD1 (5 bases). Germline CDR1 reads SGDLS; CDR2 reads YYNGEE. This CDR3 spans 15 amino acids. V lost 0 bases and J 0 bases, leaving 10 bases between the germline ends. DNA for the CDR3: TGTGCCAGCAGCGTAGCCGACGACAGCTCCTACGAGCAGTACTTC. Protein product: CASSVADDSSYEQYF.

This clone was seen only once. The CDR3 is CACDMGGQGARGYTF. In DNA, the CDR3 is TGTGCCTGTGACATGGGAGGACAGGGGGCTCGCGGCTACACCTTC. The rearrangement uses TRBV30 and TRBJ1-2, with 11 nucleotides matching TRBD1. V shed 6 bases, J shed 8 bases, and the junction held 14 bases outside the gene matches. This CDR3 comprises 15 residues. CDR1 is GTSNPN, CDR2 SVGIG, per germline (reference sequence).

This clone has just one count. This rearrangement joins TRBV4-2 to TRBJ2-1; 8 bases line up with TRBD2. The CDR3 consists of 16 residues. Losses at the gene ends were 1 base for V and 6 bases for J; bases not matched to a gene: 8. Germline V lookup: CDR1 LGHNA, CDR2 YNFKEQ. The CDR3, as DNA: TGTGCCAGCAGCCAAGTGGCAGCGGGAGAGGGCAATGAGCAGTTCTTC. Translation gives CASSQVAAGEGNEQFF.

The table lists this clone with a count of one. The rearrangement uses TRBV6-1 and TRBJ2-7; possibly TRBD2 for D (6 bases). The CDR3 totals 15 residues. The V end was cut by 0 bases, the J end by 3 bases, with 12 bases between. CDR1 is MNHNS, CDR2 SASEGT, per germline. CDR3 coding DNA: TGTGCCAGCAGTGAAGCGGCTAGCGTTCGCTACGAGCAGTACTTC. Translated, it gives CASSEAASVRYEQYF.

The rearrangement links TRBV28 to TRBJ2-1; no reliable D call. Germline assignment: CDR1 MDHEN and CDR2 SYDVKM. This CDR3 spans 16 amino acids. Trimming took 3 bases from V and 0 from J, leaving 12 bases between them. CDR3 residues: CASSLGSQPSYNEQFF. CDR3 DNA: TGTGCCAGCAGTTTGGGCAGCCAGCCCTCCTACAATGAGCAGTTCTTC.

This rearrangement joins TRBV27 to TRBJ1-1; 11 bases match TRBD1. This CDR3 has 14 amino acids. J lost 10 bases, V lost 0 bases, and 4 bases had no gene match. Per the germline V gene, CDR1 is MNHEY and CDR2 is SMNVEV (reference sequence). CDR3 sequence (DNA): TGTGCCAGCAGTTTATCGATCGGGACAGGGGGAGCTTTCTTT. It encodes CASSLSIGTGGAFF.

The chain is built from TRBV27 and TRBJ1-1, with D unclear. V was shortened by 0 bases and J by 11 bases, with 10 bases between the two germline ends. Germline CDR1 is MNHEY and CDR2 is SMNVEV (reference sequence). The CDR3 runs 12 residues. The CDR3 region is CASSLSPPSAFF. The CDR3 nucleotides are TGTGCCAGCAGTTTATCCCCCCCGTCGGCTTTCTTT.

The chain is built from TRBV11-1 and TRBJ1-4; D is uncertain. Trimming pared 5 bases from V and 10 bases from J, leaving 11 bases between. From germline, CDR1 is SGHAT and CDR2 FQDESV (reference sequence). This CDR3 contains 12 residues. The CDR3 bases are TGTGCCAGCAGCCGTCCTCTCGGAAAACTGTTTTTT. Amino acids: CASSRPLGKLFF. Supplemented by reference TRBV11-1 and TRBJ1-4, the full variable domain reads EAEVAQSPRYKITEKSQAVAFWCDPISGHATLYWYRQILGQGPELLVQFQDESVVDDSQLPKDRFSAERLKGVDSTLKIQPAELGDSAMYLCASSRPLGKLFFGSGTQLSVL.

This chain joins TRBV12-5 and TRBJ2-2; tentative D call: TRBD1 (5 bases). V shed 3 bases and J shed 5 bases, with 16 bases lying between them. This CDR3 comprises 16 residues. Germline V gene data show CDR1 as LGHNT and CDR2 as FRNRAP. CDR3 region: CASGFLGELGTGELFF. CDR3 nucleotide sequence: TGTGCTAGTGGTTTTTTAGGGGAACTGGGTACCGGGGAGCTGTTTTTT. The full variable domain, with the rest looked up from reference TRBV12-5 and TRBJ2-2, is DARVTQTPRHKVTEMGQEVTMRCQPILGHNTVFWYRQTMMQGLELLAYFRNRAPLDDSGMPKDRFSAEMPDATLATLKIQPSEPRDSAVYFCASGFLGELGTGELFFGEGSRLTVL.

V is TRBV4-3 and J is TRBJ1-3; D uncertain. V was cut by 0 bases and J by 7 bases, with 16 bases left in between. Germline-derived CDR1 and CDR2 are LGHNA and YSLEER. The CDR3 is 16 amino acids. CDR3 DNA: TGCGCCAGCAGCCAAGAAAGGTTCTTGGGCATTAACACCATATATTTT. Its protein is CASSQERFLGINTIYF.